This entry concerns a single T cell receptor beta chain. The source of the sample is a study of cytomegalovirus exposure and HLA in healthy donors. This PCR relied on a set of 60 Vbeta primers and 13 Jbeta primers. The data were produced by immunoSEQ multiplex PCR, yet TCRdb's version contains in-frame clones alone and is incomplete. The table lists about 150,000 clones, about 66% of them singletons. The TCR sequence derives from a male donor in good health and CMV-seronegative. Material: PBMCs.

This chain's CDR3 is CASSGQGAVTLSYEQYF. The CDR3 region has the DNA TGTGCCAGCAGTGGGCAGGGGGCAGTAACACTCTCCTACGAGCAGTACTTC. The genes are TRBV2 and TRBJ2-7; 8 bases fit TRBD1. The length of the CDR3 is 17 residues. V shed 4 bases and J 0 bases; nucleotides not matched to a gene: 11. The germline gives CDR1 SNHLY, CDR2 FYNNEI.